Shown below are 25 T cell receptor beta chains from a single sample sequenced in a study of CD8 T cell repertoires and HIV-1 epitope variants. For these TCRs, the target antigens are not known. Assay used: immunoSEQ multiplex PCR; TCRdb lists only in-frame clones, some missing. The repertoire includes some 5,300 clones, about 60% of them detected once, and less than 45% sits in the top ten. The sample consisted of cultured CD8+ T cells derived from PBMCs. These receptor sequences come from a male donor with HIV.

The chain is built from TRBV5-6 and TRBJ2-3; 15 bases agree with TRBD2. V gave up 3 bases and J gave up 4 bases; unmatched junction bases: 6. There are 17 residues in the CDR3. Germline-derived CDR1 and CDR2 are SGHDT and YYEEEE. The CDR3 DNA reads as TGTGCCAGCAGCTCGGAAGGACTAGCGGGAGGGCCAGATACGCAGTATTTT. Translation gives CASSSEGLAGGPDTQYF. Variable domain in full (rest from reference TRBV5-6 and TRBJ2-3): DAGVTQSPTHLIKTRGQQVTLRCSPKSGHDTVSWYQQALGQGPQFIFQYYEEEERQRGNFPDRFSGHQFPNYSSELNVNALLLGDSALYLCASSSEGLAGGPDTQYFGPGTRLTVL.

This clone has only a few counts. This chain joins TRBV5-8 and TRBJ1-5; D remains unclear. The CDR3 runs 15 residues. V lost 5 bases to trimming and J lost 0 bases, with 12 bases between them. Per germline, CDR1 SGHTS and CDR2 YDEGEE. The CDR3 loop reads CASSLTTISNQPQHF. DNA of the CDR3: TGTGCCAGCAGTTTGACAACCATTAGCAATCAGCCCCAGCATTTT.

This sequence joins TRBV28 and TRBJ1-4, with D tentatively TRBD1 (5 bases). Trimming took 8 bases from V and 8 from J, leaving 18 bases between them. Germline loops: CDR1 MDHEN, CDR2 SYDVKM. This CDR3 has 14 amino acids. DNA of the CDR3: TGTGCCAGCGGTTGGGGGACCCAGGGCGAAAAACTGTTTTTT. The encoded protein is CASGWGTQGEKLFF.

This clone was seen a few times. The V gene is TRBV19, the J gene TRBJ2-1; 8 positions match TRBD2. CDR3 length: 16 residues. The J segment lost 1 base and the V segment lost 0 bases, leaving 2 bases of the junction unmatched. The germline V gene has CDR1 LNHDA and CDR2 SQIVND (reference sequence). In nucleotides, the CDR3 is TGTGCCAGTAGTATAGAGGGCGGGAGGTCCTACAATGAGCAGTTCTTC. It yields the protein CASSIEGGRSYNEQFF.

The CDR3 region has the DNA TGTGCCAGCAAGCCGGCAGGGGATGACACTGAAGCTTTCTTT. This codes for CASKPAGDDTEAFF. The V and J genes are TRBV28 and TRBJ1-1; TRBD1 is a possible D gene (6 bases). The germline CDR1 and CDR2 sequences are MDHEN and SYDVKM. Trimming stripped 7 bases from V and 3 bases from J, with 15 bases between. The CDR3 consists of 14 residues.

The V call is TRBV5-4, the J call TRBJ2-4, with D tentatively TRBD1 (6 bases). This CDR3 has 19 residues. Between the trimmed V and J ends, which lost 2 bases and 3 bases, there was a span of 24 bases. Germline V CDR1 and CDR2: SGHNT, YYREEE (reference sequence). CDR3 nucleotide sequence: TGTGCCAGCAGCTTAACAGGGCCGGATCGGGCTCTAGGCAAAAACATTCAGTACTTC. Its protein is CASSLTGPDRALGKNIQYF.

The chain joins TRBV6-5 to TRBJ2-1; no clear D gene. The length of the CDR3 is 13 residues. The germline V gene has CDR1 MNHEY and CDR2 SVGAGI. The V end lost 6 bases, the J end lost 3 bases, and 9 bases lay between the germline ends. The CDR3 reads CASSYGRYNEQFF. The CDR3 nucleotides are TGTGCCAGCAGCTATGGCCGCTACAATGAGCAGTTCTTC.

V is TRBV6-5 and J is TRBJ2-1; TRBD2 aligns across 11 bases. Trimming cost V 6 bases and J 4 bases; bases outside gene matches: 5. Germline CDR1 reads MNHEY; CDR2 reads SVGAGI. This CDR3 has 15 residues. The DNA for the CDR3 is TGTGCCAGCAGCCCTATAGCGGGGGGGTACAATGAGCAGTTCTTC. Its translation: CASSPIAGGYNEQFF.

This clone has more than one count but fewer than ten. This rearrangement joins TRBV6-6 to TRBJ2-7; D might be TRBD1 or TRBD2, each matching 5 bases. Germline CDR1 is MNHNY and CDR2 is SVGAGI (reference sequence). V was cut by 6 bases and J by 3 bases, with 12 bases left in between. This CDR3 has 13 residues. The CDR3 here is CASRPIGGYEQYF. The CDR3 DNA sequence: TGTGCCAGCAGACCTATTGGGGGCTACGAGCAGTACTTC.

Here the CDR3 DNA reads TGTGCCAGCAGACCATCCACGGGAAACACCGGGGAGCTGTTTTTT. Translation gives CASRPSTGNTGELFF. The genes are TRBV5-6 and TRBJ2-2; maybe TRBD2 (5 bases). CDR3 length equals 15 residues. Looked up from germline, CDR1 is SGHDT and CDR2 is YYEEEE. The germline V and J ends were trimmed by 5 bases and 2 bases, with 13 bases remaining between them.

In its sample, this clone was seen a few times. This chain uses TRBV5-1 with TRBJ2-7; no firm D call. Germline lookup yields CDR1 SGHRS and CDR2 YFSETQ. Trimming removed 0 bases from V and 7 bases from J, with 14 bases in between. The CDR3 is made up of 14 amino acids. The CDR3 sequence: CASSLGGEYSEQYF. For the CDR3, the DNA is TGCGCCAGCAGCTTGGGTGGGGAATACTCGGAGCAGTACTTC.

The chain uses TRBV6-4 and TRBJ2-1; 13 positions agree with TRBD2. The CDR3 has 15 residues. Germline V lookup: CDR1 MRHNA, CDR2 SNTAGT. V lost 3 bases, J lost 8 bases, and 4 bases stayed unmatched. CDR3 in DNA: TGTGCCAGCAGTGATACTAGCGGGGGGGCCGATGAGCAGTTCTTC. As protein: CASSDTSGGADEQFF.

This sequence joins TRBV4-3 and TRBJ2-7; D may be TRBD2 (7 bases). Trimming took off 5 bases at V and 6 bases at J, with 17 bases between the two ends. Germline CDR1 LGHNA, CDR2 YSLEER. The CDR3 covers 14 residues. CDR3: CASSDGSGGGEQYF. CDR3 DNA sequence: TGCGCCAGCAGCGATGGATCGGGGGGCGGCGAGCAGTACTTC.

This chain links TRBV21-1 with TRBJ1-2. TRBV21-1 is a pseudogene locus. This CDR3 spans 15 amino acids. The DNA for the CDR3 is TGTGCCAGCAGCACCCTCACGGGGGTCCCCTATGGCTACACCTTC. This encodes CASSTLTGVPYGYTF.

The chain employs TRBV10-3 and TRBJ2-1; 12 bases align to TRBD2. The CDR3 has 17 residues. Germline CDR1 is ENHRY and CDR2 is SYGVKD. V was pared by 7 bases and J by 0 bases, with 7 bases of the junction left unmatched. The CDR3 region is CAITLAGGRSSYNEQFF. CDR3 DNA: TGTGCCATCACGCTAGCGGGAGGGCGCAGCTCCTACAATGAGCAGTTCTTC.

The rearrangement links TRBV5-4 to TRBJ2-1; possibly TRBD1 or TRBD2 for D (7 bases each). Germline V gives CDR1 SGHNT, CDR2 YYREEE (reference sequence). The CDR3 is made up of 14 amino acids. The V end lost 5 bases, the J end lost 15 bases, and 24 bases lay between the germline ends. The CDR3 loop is CASRGTASGLPPFF. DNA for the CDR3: TGTGCCAGCAGAGGGACAGCTAGCGGTCTACCCCCGTTCTTC.

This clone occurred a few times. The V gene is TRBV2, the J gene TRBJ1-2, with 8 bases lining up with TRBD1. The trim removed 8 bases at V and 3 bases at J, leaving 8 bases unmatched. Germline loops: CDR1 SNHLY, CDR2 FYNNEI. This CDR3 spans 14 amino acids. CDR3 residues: CASGRTGQDYGYTF. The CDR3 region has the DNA TGTGCCAGCGGGAGGACAGGGCAGGACTATGGCTACACCTTC. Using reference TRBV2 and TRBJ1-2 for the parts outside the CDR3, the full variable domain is EPEVTQTPSHQVTQMGQEVILRCVPISNHLYFYWYRQILGQKVEFLVSFYNNEISEKSEIFDDQFSVERPDGSNFTLKIRSTKLEDSAMYFCASGRTGQDYGYTFGSGTRLTVV.

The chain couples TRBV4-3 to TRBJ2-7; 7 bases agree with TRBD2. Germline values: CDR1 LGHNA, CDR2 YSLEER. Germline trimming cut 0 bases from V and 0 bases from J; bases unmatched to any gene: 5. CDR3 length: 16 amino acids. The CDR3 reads CASSQEVGGSSYEQYF. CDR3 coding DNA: TGCGCCAGCAGCCAAGAAGTCGGGGGGAGCTCCTACGAGCAGTACTTC.

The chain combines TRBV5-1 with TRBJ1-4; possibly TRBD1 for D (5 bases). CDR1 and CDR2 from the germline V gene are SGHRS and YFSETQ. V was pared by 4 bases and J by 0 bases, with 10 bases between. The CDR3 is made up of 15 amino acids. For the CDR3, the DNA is TGCGCCAGCAGCATTACAGGAGCAACTAATGAAAAACTGTTTTTT. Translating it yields CASSITGATNEKLFF.

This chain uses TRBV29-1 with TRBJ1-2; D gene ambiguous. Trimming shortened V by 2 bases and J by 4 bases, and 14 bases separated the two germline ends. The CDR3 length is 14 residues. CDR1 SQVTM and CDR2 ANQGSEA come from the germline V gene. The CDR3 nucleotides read TGCAGCGTTGAAACGGCAGAGGGCAGCTATGGCTACACCTTC. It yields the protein CSVETAEGSYGYTF.

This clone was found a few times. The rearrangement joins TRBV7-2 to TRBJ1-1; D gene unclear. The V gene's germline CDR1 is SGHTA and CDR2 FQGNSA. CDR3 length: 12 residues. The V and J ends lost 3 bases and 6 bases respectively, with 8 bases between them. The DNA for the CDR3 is TGTGCCAGCAGCTTGGGTAACCCTGAAGCTTTCTTT. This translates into CASSLGNPEAFF.

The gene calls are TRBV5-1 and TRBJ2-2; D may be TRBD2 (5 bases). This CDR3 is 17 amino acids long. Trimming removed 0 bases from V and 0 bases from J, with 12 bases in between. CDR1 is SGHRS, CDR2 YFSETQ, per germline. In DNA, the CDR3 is TGCGCCAGCAGCTTGGCCGGAGGTAAAGCGAACACCGGGGAGCTGTTTTTT. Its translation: CASSLAGGKANTGELFF. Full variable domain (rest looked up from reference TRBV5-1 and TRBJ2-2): KAGVTQTPRYLIKTRGQQVTLSCSPISGHRSVSWYQQTPGQGLQFLFEYFSETQRNKGNFPGRFSGRQFSNSRSEMNVSTLELGDSALYLCASSLAGGKANTGELFFGEGSRLTVL.

CDR3 in amino acids: CATSRATLAGDSYEQYF. CDR3 sequence (DNA): TGTGCCACCAGCAGAGCAACCTTAGCGGGGGACTCCTACGAGCAGTACTTC. The chain has TRBV15 and TRBJ2-7; TRBD2 aligns across 9 bases. The CDR3 runs to 17 residues. Germline trimming cut 1 base from V and 0 bases from J; bases unmatched to any gene: 7. The germline gives CDR1 LNHNV, CDR2 YYDKDF (reference sequence).

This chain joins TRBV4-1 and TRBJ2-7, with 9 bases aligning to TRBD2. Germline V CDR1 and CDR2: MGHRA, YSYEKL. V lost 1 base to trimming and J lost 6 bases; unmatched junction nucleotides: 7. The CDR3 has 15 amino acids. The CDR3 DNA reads TGCGCCAGCAGCCAAGTTAGCGGGGGCACTGGCGAGCAGTACTTC. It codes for CASSQVSGGTGEQYF.

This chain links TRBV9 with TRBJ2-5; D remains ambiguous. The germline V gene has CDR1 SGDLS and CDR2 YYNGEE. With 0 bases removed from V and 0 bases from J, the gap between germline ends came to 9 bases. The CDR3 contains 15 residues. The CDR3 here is CASSVVGSNQETQYF. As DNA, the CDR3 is TGTGCCAGCAGCGTAGTAGGCAGCAACCAAGAGACCCAGTACTTC. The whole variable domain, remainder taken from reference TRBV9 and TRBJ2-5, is DSGVTQTPKHLITATGQRVTLRCSPRSGDLSVYWYQQSLDQGLQFLIQYYNGEERAKGNILERFSAQQFPDLHSELNLSSLELGDSALYFCASSVVGSNQETQYFGPGTRLLVL.